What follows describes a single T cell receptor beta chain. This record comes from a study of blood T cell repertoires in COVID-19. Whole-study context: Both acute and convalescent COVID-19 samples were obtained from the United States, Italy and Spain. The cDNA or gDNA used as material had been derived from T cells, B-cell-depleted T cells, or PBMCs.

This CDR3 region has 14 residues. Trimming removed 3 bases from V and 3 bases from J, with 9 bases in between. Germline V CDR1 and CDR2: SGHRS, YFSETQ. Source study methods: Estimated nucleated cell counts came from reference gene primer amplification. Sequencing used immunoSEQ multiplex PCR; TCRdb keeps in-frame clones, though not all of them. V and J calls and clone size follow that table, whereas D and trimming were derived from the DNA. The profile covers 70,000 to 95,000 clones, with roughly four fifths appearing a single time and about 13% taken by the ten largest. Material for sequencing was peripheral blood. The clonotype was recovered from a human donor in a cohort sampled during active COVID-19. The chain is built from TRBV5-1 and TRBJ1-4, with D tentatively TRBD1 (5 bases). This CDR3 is CASSSGGANEKLFF. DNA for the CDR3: TGCGCCAGCAGCTCAGGAGGGGCTAATGAAAAACTGTTTTTT.